The 12 T cell receptor beta chains reported below all come from one sample, sequenced in a study of PD-L1 blockade in urothelial cancer. The protocol was immunoSEQ multiplex PCR, while the TCRdb copy is restricted to in-frame clones and leaves out a portion. The sample contains about 56,000 clones, about 86% of which appear only once. Sequenced here: PBMCs, sampled around atezolizumab (anti-PD-L1) treatment. The receptors here all came from a man over 45 with urothelial cancer.

V is TRBV7-3 and J is TRBJ2-7, with TRBD1 matching over 8 bases. After removal of 5 bases from V and 3 bases from J, the junction contained 12 bases not matched to a gene. Germline V gene lookup returns CDR1 SGHTA and CDR2 FQGTGA. There are 16 residues in the CDR3. CDR3 residues: CASSPLWTGIIYEQYF. DNA for the CDR3: TGTGCCAGCAGCCCACTATGGACAGGGATAATCTACGAGCAGTACTTC.

This chain's CDR3 is CASSSNRGTQYF. CDR3 DNA: TGTGCCAGCAGTTCCAACAGGGGAACGCAGTATTTT. V is TRBV27 and J is TRBJ2-3; 7 bases map to TRBD1. In germline, CDR1 is MNHEY, CDR2 SMNVEV (reference sequence). The junction had 4 bases not matched to a gene; V was cut back by 4 bases and J by 9 bases. The CDR3 totals 12 residues.

The chain recombines TRBV5-1 with TRBJ2-7; TRBD2 matches 9 bases. CDR3 size: 14 residues. V was pared by 4 bases and J by 1 base, with 3 bases of the junction left unmatched. Germline V lookup: CDR1 SGHRS, CDR2 YFSETQ. CDR3: CASSETSGSYEQYF. DNA for the CDR3: TGCGCCAGCAGCGAGACTAGCGGTTCCTACGAGCAGTACTTC.

The chain couples TRBV21-1 to TRBJ2-1; TRBD2 reflects the table's D call only, with no check against the DNA. TRBV21-1 counts as a pseudogene. This CDR3 is built from 16 residues. The CDR3 loop is CASSKELAGAYNEQFF. The DNA for the CDR3 is TGTGCCAGCAGCAAAGAATTGGCGGGAGCCTACAATGAGCAGTTCTTC.

The chain is built from TRBV4-1 and TRBJ2-7, with 7 bases fitting TRBD2. The CDR3 length is 18 residues. V lost 0 bases and J lost 0; bases outside the gene matches: 11. Looked up from germline, CDR1 is MGHRA and CDR2 is YSYEKL. The CDR3 loop reads CASSQDGSGGGRSYEQYF. CDR3 DNA sequence: TGCGCCAGCAGCCAAGATGGGTCGGGGGGAGGGCGCTCCTACGAGCAGTACTTC.

This chain connects TRBV28 to TRBJ2-1, with TRBD2 matching 8 bases. After removal of 5 bases from V and 4 bases from J, the junction contained 10 bases not matched to a gene. Germline V lookup: CDR1 MDHEN, CDR2 SYDVKM. The CDR3 is made up of 16 amino acids. The CDR3 DNA is TGTGCCAGCAGTCCGCCGGGGGGCGGGGGGTACAATGAGCAGTTCTTC. Translating it yields CASSPPGGGGYNEQFF.

The rearrangement links TRBV5-6 to TRBJ2-7; 7 bases align to TRBD1. CDR1 and CDR2 (germline): SGHDT, YYEEEE. The CDR3 extends over 15 amino acids. The V gene end was trimmed by 3 bases and the J gene end by 1 base; junction bases not matched to a gene: 7. In nucleotides, the CDR3 is TGTGCCAGCAGCTCCCGGGACAGACATTCCTACGAGCAGTACTTC. This sequence encodes CASSSRDRHSYEQYF.

This chain uses TRBV28 with TRBJ1-5, with D perhaps matching TRBD1 (6 bases). With 1 base removed from V and 3 bases from J, the gap between germline ends came to 10 bases. The CDR3 consists of 15 residues. The germline V gene encodes CDR1 MDHEN and CDR2 SYDVKM. The CDR3, as DNA: TGTGCCAGCAGTTTATCAGGGGCAGCCAATCAGCCCCAGCATTTT. This gives the protein CASSLSGAANQPQHF. The whole variable domain, filled in from reference TRBV28 and TRBJ1-5, reads DVKVTQSSRYLVKRTGEKVFLECVQDMDHENMFWYRQDPGLGLRLIYFSYDVKMKEKGDIPEGYSVSREKKERFSLILESASTNQTSMYLCASSLSGAANQPQHFGDGTRLSIL.

The CDR3 DNA sequence: TGTGCCAGCAGTCCAGGACAGGGCCAGGATCTGAACACTGAAGCTTTCTTT. This translates into CASSPGQGQDLNTEAFF. This rearrangement joins TRBV28 to TRBJ1-1; 8 bases match TRBD1. Germline CDR1 MDHEN, CDR2 SYDVKM. CDR3 length equals 17 residues. Trimming at V came to 5 bases and at J to 0 bases, leaving 11 bases not matched to a gene.

CDR3 bases: TGCGCCAGCAGCCACTCTCCCGAGGAGAGCACAGATACGCAGTATTTT. Translated: CASSHSPEESTDTQYF. V is TRBV4-1 and J is TRBJ2-3, with no clear D. CDR1 and CDR2 from the germline V gene are MGHRA and YSYEKL. V lost 3 bases, J lost 0 bases, and 13 bases lay in between. This CDR3 has 16 amino acids.

This clone showed up just once. The J gene is TRBJ1-6, the V gene TRBV5-4, with 8 bases that match TRBD1. V dropped 4 bases and J dropped 7; count of bases not matched to a gene: 7. Germline V gene sequence: CDR1 SGHNT, CDR2 YYREEE (reference sequence). CDR3 length equals 15 residues. For the CDR3, the DNA is TGTGCCAGCAGCCTAATGACAGGGGTCAATTCACCCCTCCACTTT. Protein sequence: CASSLMTGVNSPLHF.

This chain links TRBV7-6 with TRBJ2-7; 8 bases are shared with TRBD1. V trimming: 5 bases; J trimming: 0 bases; junction bases outside the gene matches: 9. The CDR3 is 16 amino acids. Germline V gene sequence: CDR1 SGHVS, CDR2 FNYEAQ. The CDR3 here is CASSVKQGGNSYEQYF. The DNA for the CDR3 is TGTGCCAGCAGCGTTAAACAGGGGGGTAACTCCTACGAGCAGTACTTC. Full variable domain (remainder filled in from reference TRBV7-6 and TRBJ2-7): GAGVSQSPRYKVTKRGQDVALRCDPISGHVSLYWYRQALGQGPEFLTYFNYEAQQDKSGLPNDRFSAERPEGSISTLTIQRTEQRDSAMYRCASSVKQGGNSYEQYFGPGTRLTVT.